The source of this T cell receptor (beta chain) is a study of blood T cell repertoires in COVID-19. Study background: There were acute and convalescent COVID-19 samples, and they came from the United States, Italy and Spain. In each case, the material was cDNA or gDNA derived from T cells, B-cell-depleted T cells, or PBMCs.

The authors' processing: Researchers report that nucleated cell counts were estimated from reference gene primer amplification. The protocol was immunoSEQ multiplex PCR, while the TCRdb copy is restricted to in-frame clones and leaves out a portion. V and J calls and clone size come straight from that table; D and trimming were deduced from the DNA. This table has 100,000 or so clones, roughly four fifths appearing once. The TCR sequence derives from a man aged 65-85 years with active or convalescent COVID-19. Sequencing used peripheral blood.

CDR3 loop: CASNDPGQGNTEAFF. Here the CDR3 DNA reads TGTGCCAGTAATGACCCTGGACAGGGAAACACTGAAGCTTTCTTT. The chain couples TRBV19 to TRBJ1-1; TRBD1 matches 8 bases. V lost 7 bases, J lost 2 bases, and 9 bases stayed unmatched. The germline gives CDR1 LNHDA, CDR2 SQIVND (reference sequence). There are 15 residues in the CDR3.